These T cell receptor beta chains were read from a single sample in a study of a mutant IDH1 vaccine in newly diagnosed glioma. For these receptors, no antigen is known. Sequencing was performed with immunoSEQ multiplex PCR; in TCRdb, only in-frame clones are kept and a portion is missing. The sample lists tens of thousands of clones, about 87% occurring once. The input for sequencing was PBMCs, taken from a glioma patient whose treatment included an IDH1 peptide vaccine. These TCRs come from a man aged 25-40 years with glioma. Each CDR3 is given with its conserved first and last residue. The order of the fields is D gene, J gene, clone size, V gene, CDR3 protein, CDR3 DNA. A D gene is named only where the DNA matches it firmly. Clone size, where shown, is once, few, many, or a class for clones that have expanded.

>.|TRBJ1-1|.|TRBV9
CASSVVGEGEMNTEAFF
TGTGCCAGCAGCGTAGTAGGGGAAGGGGAAATGAACACTGAAGCTTTCTTT
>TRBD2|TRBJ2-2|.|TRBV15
CATSYGLASGELFF
TGTGCCACCAGCTATGGACTAGCTAGCGGGGAGCTGTTTTTT
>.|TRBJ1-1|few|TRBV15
CATSMGFIEAFF
TGTGCCACCAGCATGGGTTTCATAGAAGCTTTCTTT
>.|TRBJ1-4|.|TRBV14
CASSPRLTNEKLFF
TGTGCCAGCAGCCCTAGGTTAACTAATGAAAAACTGTTTTTT
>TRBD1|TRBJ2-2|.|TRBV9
CASSVALNRGNTGELFF
TGTGCCAGCAGCGTAGCCCTTAACAGGGGGAACACCGGGGAGCTGTTTTTT
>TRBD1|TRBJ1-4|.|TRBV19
CASSGTEINEKLFF
TGTGCCAGTAGCGGGACAGAGATTAATGAAAAACTGTTTTTT
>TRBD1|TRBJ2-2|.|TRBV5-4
CASSPLTGVTGELFF
TGTGCCAGCAGCCCACTGACAGGGGTCACCGGGGAGCTGTTTTTT
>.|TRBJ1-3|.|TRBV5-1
CASSLVGPPGNTIYF
TGCGCCAGCAGCTTGGTGGGTCCCCCTGGAAACACCATATATTTT
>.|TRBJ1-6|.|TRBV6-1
CASNLGGAPLHF
TGTGCCAGCAACCTCGGGGGTGCCCCCCTCCACTTT
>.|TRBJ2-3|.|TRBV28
CASSLRSEADTQYF
TGTGCCAGCAGCCTTAGATCGGAGGCAGATACGCAGTATTTT
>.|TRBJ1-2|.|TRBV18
CASSPRTVGKDGYTF
TGTGCCAGCTCACCTCGTACCGTGGGTAAGGATGGCTACACCTTC
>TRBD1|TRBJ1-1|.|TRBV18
CASSPDREERGEAFF
TGTGCCAGCTCACCAGACAGGGAGGAACGGGGTGAAGCTTTCTTT
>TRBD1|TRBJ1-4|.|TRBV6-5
CASSATGVREKLFF
TGTGCCAGCAGTGCGACAGGGGTAAGGGAGAAACTGTTTTTT
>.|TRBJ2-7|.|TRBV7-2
CASSSRTTISYEQYF
TGTGCCAGCAGCTCACGGACCACCATCTCCTACGAGCAGTACTTC
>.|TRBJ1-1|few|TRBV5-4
CASSFDKRNTEAFF
TGTGCCAGCAGCTTCGATAAAAGGAACACTGAAGCTTTCTTT
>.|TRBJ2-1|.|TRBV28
CADKTYNEQFF
TGTGCCGACAAAACCTACAATGAGCAGTTCTTC
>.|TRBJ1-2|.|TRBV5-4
CASSFKKNYGYTF
TGTGCCAGCAGCTTTAAAAAAAACTATGGCTACACCTTC
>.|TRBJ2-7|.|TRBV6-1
CASSERHIEQYF
TGTGCCAGCAGTGAACGACACATCGAGCAGTACTTC
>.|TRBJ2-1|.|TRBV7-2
CASSPPRSEQFF
TGTGCCAGCAGCCCCCCCCGAAGTGAGCAGTTCTTC
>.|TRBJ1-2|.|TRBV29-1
CSVERGVENYGYTF
TGCAGCGTTGAGCGGGGGGTAGAAAACTATGGCTACACCTTC
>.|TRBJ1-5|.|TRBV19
CASSAYSNQPQHF
TGTGCCAGTAGTGCGTATAGCAATCAGCCCCAGCATTTT
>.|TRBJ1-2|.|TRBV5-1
CASSLTGIANYGYTF
TGCGCCAGCAGCTTGACAGGAATCGCTAACTATGGCTACACCTTC
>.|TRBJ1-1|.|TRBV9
CASSAEPTSGFAAEAFF
TGTGCCAGCAGCGCTGAACCGACGAGCGGGTTCGCAGCTGAAGCTTTCTTT
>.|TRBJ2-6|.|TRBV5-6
CASSSRRGVDYANVLTF
TGTGCCAGCAGCAGTCGGAGGGGCGTTGATTACGCCAACGTCCTGACTTTC
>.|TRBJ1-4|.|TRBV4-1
CASSHLLGGVGNEKLFF
TGCGCCAGCAGCCACCTACTGGGGGGGGTAGGGAATGAAAAACTGTTTTTT
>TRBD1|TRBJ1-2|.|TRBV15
CATSRDRGQHGYTF
TGTGCCACCAGCAGAGATAGGGGACAGCATGGCTACACCTTC
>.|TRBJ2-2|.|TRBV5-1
CASRLQGRSGELFF
TGCGCCAGCCGCTTGCAGGGGAGATCCGGGGAGCTGTTTTTT
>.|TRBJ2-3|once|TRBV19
CASSMRRVADTQYF
TGTGCCAGTAGTATGAGAAGAGTCGCAGATACGCAGTATTTT
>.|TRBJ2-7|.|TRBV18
CASSPIRDFSYEQYF
TGTGCCAGCTCACCAATCCGGGACTTTTCCTACGAGCAGTACTTC
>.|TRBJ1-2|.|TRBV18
CASSLYWGVQGDYGYTF
TGTGCCAGCTCGCTTTACTGGGGGGTCCAGGGCGACTATGGCTACACCTTC
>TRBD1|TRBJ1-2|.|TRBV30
CAWRQGGSNYGYTF
TGTGCCTGGCGCCAGGGGGGGTCGAACTATGGCTACACCTTC
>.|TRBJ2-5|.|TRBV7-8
CASSPLRGQETQYF
TGTGCCAGCAGCCCCCTGCGGGGACAAGAGACCCAGTACTTC
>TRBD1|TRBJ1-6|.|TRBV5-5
CASSLDRQGFSPLHF
TGTGCCAGCAGCTTGGACCGACAGGGCTTTTCACCCCTCCACTTT
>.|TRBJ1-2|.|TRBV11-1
CASSHDRTANYGYTF
TGTGCCAGCAGCCATGACAGGACAGCTAACTATGGCTACACCTTC
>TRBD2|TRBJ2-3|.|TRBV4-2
CASSGGGGLDTQYF
TGTGCCAGCAGCGGCGGGGGGGGTCTGGATACGCAGTATTTT
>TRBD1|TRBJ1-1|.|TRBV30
CAWSVAGGNTEAFF
TGTGCCTGGAGTGTGGCAGGGGGGAACACTGAAGCTTTCTTT
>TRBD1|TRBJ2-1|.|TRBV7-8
CASRPRQGGNEQFF
TGTGCCAGCAGGCCTCGACAGGGGGGGAATGAGCAGTTCTTC
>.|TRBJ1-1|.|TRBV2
CASSEWGVVASAFF
TGTGCCAGCAGTGAATGGGGGGTGGTTGCGTCAGCTTTCTTT
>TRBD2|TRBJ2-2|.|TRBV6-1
CASSGYPLASNTGELFF
TGTGCCAGCAGTGGGTACCCACTAGCGTCGAACACCGGGGAGCTGTTTTTT
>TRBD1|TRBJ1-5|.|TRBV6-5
CASSSVRGRGQPQHF
TGTGCCAGCAGTTCCGTTAGGGGGCGAGGTCAGCCCCAGCATTTT
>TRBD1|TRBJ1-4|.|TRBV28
CASSPRQGAPEKLFF
TGTGCCAGCAGTCCGCGACAGGGGGCGCCTGAAAAACTGTTTTTT
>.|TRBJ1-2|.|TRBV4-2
CASSQDRMGSGYTF
TGTGCCAGCAGCCAAGATCGTATGGGATCTGGCTACACCTTC
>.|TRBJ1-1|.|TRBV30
CAWGGEGTEAFF
TGTGCCTGGGGCGGGGAGGGGACTGAAGCTTTCTTT
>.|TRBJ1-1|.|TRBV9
CASTLQGASTEAFF
TGTGCCAGCACCCTACAGGGAGCCAGCACTGAAGCTTTCTTT
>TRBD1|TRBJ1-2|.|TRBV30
CASCPGTGISGYTF
TGTGCCTCCTGTCCCGGGACAGGGATTAGTGGCTACACCTTC
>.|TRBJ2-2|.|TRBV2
CASSEIQGTGELFF
TGTGCCAGCAGTGAAATTCAGGGCACCGGGGAGCTGTTTTTT
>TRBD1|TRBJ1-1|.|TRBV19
CASSTDRDTEAFF
TGTGCCTCCTCGACCGACAGGGACACTGAAGCTTTCTTT
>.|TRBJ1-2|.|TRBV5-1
CASSLDTIGYGYTF
TGCGCCAGCAGCTTGGACACAATCGGCTATGGCTACACCTTC
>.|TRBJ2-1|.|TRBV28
CASRGSSYNEQFF
TGTGCCAGCAGGGGAAGCTCCTACAATGAGCAGTTCTTC
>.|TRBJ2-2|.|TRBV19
CASSIVGRRSTGELFF
TGTGCCAGTAGTATAGTGGGGAGAAGAAGCACCGGGGAGCTGTTTTTT
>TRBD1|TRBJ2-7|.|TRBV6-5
CASSKQGADYEQYF
TGTGCCAGCAGTAAACAGGGGGCGGATTACGAGCAGTACTTC
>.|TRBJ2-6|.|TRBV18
CASSPGPPHSGANVLTF
TGTGCCAGCTCACCAGGGCCCCCACACTCTGGGGCCAACGTCCTGACTTTC
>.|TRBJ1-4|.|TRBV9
CASSVDGQDEKLFF
TGTGCCAGCAGCGTAGATGGGCAGGATGAAAAACTGTTTTTT
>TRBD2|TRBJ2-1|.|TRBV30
CAWSRTSGTLAEIYNEQFF
TGTGCCTGGAGCCGGACTAGCGGGACCCTAGCGGAGATATACAATGAGCAGTTCTTC
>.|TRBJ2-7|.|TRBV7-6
CASSPDEAYEQYF
TGTGCCAGCAGCCCGGACGAAGCATACGAGCAGTACTTC
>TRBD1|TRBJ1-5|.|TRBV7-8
CASSYLTGGWTQPQHF
TGTGCCAGCAGCTACCTGACAGGGGGCTGGACCCAGCCCCAGCATTTT
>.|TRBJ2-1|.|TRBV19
CASSTIQTYNEQFF
TGTGCCAGTAGTACAATCCAAACCTACAATGAGCAGTTCTTC
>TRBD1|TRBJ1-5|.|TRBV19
CASTNAGPGGPQHF
TGTGCCAGTACCAATGCGGGCCCAGGGGGGCCCCAGCATTTT
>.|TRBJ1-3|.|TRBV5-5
CASSLVLARGGNTIYF
TGTGCCAGCAGCTTGGTTTTAGCCCGCGGGGGAAACACCATATATTTT